The source of this TCR beta chain is a study of neurological immune-mediated disorders (dated by TCRdb to about 2019). With regard to the full study: Among the roughly 34 multiple sclerosis patients, around 31 had relapsing-remitting MS and 3 had secondary progressive MS. The cohort comprised roughly 69 subjects: 14 HAM/TSP patients, roughly 34 multiple sclerosis patients and approximately 20 healthy controls. Using UMI-based sequencing, the study compared peripheral blood TCR-beta repertoires from patients with HTLV-I-associated myelopathy (HAM/TSP), patients with multiple sclerosis, and healthy controls. Longitudinal samples, technical triplicates and paired sorted CD4+ and CD8+ T-cell subsets, alongside PBMC samples, were included among the roughly 100 TCR-beta libraries.

The study at large found these results: Phylogenetic analysis grouped repertoires from 18 of 34 MS patients into a cluster of related CDR3 sequences, suggesting a possible repertoire-level signature. Expanded clones from different subjects shared no identical CDR3 amino acid sequences, which suggests that TCR-beta repertoires were private in all groups. No clinical or MRI features were associated with the MS cluster, and the authors said that larger cohorts are needed. The highest TCR clonal expansion was observed in HAM/TSP patients, whereas the lowest was observed in MS patients, even when compared with healthy controls.

cDNA was synthesized by template-switch 5'RACE using a primer with a 10-nucleotide random unique molecular identifier that tagged each TCR transcript. Over 180 million TCR-beta sequences, covering 15-18 subjects, were produced in each sequencing run. The RNeasy kit was used to extract total RNA. The KAPA Real-time Library Amplification kit was used to amplify TCR-beta VDJ regions with primers for the TCR constant region and the 5'RACE anchor. A first PCR added sample indexes and Illumina adaptors, and a second PCR then raised library yield. After Ampure bead purification, the TCR product of roughly 650 bp was size-selected on a 2% E-gel SizeSelection system. Library quality was checked on a Bioanalyzer, concentration was measured with Qubit, and libraries were quantified with the Kapa Library Quantification kit before pooling. An Illumina HiSeq 2500 was used to sequence the libraries paired-end at 2 x 150 bp. To increase sequence diversity, about 25-30% phiX was spiked into each library pool. The published analysis was carried out like this. Quality-filtered reads were processed with the UMI-based MiGEC pipeline, which removed over 80% of raw TCR sequences during error correction. VDJ genes were aligned to IMGT germline references, and each clonotype was defined by a unique CDR3 amino acid sequence together with V-J genes. Clonal expansion, Shannon diversity and CDR3 relatedness were evaluated with VDJtools (CalcPairwiseDistances, ClusterSamples), while phylogenetic trees were built in CLCbio workbench. Using coefficient-of-variation modelling across technical triplicates, the study counted a clone as expanded if it had at least 8 unique UMIs. In-frame beta chains were kept once TCRdb had trimmed the public reads at Q25 with fastp and called clones with MiXCR. Entries that share a CDR3 protein sequence are merged under the most common genes and DNA. TCRdb's processing, not the authors' own work, is the source of the V and J calls. Within this sample are approximately 90,000 distinct CDR3 sequences, with approximately 3.3% of them counted one time only. The ten largest make up 5% to 7.5% of the sample.

Libraries from unsorted PBMCs were made from 2 million PBMCs kept in RNAlater at -80 degrees C until RNA extraction. Multiple sclerosis patients were enrolled in a US clinical protocol evaluating disease progression by magnetic resonance imaging. Peripheral blood was subjected to Ficoll-Hypaque density gradient centrifugation to isolate PBMCs, which were then cryopreserved in liquid nitrogen. A distance of 13 bases separates the germline ends of V and J, which lose 0 bases and 0 bases respectively. CDR1 and CDR2, per the germline V gene, are SGHRS and YFSETQ. From the cysteine up to the phenylalanine, the CDR3 has a length of 17 residues. Only the CDR3 portion is preserved as DNA: 51 bases, with reading frame beginning at the first base. This clonotype was picked up many times. Its antigen remains unidentified. There are no base qualities to consult, and no much larger clone falls within one base.

The sequence was collected from a woman aged 18-35 years with multiple sclerosis. The sequencing sample was made of PBMCs. The rearranged chain carries TRBV5-1 and TRBJ2-1, with the D gene call left open. The CDR3 region: CASSLEWPSSSYNEQFF. The bases are TGCGCCAGCAGCTTGGAGTGGCCCTCGAGCTCCTACAATGAGCAGTTCTTC. With the rest looked up from the reference TRBV5-1 and TRBJ2-1 genes rather than sequenced, the full variable domain is KAGVTQTPRYLIKTRGQQVTLSCSPISGHRSVSWYQQTPGQGLQFLFEYFSETQRNKGNFPGRFSGRQFSNSRSEMNVSTLELGDSALYLCASSLEWPSSSYNEQFFGPGTRLTVL.